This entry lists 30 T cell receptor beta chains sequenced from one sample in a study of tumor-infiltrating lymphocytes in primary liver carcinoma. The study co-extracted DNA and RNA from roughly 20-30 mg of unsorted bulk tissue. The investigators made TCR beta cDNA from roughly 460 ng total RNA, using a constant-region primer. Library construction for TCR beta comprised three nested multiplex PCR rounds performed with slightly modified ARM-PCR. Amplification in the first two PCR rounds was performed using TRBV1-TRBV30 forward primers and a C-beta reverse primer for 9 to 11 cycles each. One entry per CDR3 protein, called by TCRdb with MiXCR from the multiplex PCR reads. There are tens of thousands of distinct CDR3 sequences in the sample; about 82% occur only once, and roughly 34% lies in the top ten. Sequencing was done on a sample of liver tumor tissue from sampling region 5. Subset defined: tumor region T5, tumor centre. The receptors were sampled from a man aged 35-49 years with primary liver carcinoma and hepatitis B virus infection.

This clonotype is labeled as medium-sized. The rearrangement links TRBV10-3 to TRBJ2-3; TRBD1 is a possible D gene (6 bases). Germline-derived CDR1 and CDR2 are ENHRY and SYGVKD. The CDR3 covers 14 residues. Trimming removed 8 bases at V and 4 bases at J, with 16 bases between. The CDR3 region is CAIHRDTPPDTQYF. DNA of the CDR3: TGTGCCATCCACCGGGACACCCCGCCAGATACGCAGTATTTT.

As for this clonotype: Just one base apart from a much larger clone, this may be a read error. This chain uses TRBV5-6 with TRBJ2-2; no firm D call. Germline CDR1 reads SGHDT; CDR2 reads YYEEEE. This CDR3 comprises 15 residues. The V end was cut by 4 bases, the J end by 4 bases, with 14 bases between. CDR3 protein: CASSMAPRVTGELFF. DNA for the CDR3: TGTGCCAGCAGCATGGCACCCAGAGTCACCGGGGAGCTGTTTTTT.

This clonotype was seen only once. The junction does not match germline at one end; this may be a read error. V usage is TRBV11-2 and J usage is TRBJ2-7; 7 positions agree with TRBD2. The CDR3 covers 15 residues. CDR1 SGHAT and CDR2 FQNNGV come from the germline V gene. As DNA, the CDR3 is TGTGCCAGCAGCTTAGCTCTCACGGGAGGAGACGAGCAATACTTC. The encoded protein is CASSLALTGGDEQYF.

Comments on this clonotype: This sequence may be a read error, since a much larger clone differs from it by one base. CDR3 nucleotides: TGTGCCAGTAATATAATGAGCCAAGAGACCCAGTACTTC. Its protein is CASNIMSQETQYF. This chain links TRBV19 with TRBJ2-5; D is undetermined. CDR3 length equals 13 residues. Germline-derived CDR1 and CDR2 are LNHDA and SQIVND (reference sequence).

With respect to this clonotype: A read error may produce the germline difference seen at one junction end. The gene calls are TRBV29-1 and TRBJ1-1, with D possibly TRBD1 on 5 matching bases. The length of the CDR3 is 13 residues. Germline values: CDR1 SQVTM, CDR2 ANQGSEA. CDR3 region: CSFRVTMNTVAFF. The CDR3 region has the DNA TGCAGTTTCAGGGTTACGATGAACACTGTAGCTTTCTTT.

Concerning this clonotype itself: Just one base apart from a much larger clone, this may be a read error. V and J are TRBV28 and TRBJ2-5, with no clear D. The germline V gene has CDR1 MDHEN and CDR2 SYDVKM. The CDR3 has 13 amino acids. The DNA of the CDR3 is TGTGCCGGCAGTTTAGGGTCTACAGAGACCCAGTACTTC. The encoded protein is CAGSLGSTETQYF.

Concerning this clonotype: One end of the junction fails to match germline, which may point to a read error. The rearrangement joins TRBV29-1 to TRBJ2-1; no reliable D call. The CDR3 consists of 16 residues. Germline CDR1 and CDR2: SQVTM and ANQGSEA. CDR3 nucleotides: TGCAGCATCGCCACGCTTCGTCCCTGGTCCCGTCAAGAGCGGTTCTTC. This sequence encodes CSIATLRPWSRQERFF.

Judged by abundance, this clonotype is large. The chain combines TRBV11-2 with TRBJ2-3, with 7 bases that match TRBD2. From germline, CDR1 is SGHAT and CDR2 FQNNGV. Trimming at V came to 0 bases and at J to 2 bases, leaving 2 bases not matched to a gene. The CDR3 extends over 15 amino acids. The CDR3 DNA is TGTGCCAGCAGCTTAGAGGGGGGGAACACAGATACGCAGTATTTT. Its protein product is CASSLEGGNTDTQYF.

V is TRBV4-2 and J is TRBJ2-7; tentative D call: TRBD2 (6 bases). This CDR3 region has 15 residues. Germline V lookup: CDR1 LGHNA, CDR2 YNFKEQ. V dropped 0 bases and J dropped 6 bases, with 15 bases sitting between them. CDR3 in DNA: TGTGCCAGCAGCCAAGATAGACTAGTATGTACCGAGCAGTACTTC. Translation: CASSQDRLVCTEQYF.

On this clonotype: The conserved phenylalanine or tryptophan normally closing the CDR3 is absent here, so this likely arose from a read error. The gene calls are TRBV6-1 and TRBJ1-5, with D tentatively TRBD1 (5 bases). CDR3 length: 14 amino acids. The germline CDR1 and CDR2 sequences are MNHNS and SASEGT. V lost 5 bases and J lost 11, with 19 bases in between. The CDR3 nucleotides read TGTGCCAGCAGTAAGGGGAAGTCGGATCATTCCCAGCATTCT. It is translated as CASSKGKSDHSQHS.

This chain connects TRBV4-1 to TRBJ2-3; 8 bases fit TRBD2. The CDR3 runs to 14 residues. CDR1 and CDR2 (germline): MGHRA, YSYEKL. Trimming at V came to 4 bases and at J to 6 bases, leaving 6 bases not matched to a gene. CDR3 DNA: TGCGCCAGCAGCCGACATAGCGGGGAGGATACGCAGTATTTT. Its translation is CASSRHSGEDTQYF.

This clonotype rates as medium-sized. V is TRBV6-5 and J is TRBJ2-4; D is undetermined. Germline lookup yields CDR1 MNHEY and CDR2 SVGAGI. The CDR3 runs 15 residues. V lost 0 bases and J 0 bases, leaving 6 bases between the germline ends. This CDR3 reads CASSYSMGAKNIQYF. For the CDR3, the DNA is TGTGCCAGCAGTTACTCGATGGGAGCCAAAAACATTCAGTACTTC.

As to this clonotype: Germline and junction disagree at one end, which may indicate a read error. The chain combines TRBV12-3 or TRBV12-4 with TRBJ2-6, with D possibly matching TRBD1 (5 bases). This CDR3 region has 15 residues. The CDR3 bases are TGTGCCAGCACCCTCTCCCGCTCTGGGGCCAACGCCCTGGCTTTC. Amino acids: CASTLSRSGANALAF.

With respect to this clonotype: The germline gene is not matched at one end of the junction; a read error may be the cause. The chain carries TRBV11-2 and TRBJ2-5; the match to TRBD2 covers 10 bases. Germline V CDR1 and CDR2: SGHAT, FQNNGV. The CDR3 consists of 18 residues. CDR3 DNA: TGTGCCGGCAGCTTAGATCCGTGGTCTAGCGGGAGAGGAAAGACCCACTACTTC. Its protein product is CAGSLDPWSSGRGKTHYF.

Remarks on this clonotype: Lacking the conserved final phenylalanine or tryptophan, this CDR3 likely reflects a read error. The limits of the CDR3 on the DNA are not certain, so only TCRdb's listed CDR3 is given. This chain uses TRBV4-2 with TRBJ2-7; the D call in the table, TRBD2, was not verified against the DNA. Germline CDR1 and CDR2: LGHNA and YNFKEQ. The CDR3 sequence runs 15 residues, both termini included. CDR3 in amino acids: CASSQLAGDQYEQYS.

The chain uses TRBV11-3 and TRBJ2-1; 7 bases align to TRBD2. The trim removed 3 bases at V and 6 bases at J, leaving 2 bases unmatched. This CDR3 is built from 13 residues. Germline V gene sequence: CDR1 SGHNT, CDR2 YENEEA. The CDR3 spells CASSFRGSNEQFF. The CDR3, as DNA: TGTGCCAGCAGCTTTCGCGGGAGCAATGAGCAGTTCTTC.

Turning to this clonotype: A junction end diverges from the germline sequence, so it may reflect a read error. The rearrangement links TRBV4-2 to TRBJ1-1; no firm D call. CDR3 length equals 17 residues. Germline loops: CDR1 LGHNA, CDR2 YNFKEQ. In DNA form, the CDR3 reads TGTGCCAGCGGCCAACAGTACGGAAAGGGTTTTTGGACTAAAGCTTTCTTT. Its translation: CASGQQYGKGFWTKAFF.

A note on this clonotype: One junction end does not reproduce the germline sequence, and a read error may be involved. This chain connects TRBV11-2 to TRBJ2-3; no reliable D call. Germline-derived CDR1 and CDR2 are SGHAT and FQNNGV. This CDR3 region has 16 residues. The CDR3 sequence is CVSNRQPINPTDTPYF. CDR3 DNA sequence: TGTGTCAGCAACCGACAACCTATCAACCCCACAGATACGCCATATTTT. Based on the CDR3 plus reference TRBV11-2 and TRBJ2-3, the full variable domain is EAGVAQSPRYKIIEKRQSVAFWCNPISGHATLYWYQQILGQGPKLLIQFQNNGVVDDSQLPKDRFSAERLKGVDSTLKIQPAKLEDSAVYLCVSNRQPINPTDTPYFGPGTRLTVL.

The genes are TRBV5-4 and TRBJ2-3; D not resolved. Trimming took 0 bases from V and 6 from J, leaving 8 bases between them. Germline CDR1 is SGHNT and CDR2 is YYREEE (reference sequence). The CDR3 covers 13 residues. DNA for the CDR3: TGTGCCAGCAGCTTGGCTGTGGAGGATACGCAGTATTTT. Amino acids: CASSLAVEDTQYF.

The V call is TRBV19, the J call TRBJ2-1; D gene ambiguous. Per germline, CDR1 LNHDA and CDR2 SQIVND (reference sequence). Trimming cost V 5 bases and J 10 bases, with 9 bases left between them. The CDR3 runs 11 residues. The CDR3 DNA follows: TGTGCCAGTAGTGCCCCGGGCGAGCAGTTCTTC. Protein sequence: CASSAPGEQFF. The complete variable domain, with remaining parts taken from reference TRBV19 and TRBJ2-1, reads DGGITQSPKYLFRKEGQNVTLSCEQNLNHDAMYWYRQDPGQGLRLIYYSQIVNDFQKGDIAEGYSVSREKKESFPLTVTSAQKNPTAFYLCASSAPGEQFFGPGTRLTVL.

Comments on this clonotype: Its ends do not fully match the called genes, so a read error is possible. The CDR3 DNA is TGCAGCGTTGAAGCGACACAGGATTCTAGCATAGATACGCAGTATTTT. It translates to CSVEATQDSSIDTQYF. The chain carries TRBV29-1 and TRBJ2-3; D may correspond to TRBD1 or TRBD2 (5 bases each). Germline values: CDR1 SQVTM, CDR2 ANQGSEA. This CDR3 has 16 residues.

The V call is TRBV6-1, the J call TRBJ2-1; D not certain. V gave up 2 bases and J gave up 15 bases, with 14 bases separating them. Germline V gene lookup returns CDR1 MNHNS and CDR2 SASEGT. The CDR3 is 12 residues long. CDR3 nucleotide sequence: TGTGCCAGCAGTGAACGCGAGATAAAACGGTTCTTC. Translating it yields CASSEREIKRFF.

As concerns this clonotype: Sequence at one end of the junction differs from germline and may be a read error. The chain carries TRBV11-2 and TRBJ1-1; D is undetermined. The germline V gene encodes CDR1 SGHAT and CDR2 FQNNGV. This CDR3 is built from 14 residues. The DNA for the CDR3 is TGTGCCAGCAGCTTAACGGCCTTTGACACTCAAGCCTTCTTT. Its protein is CASSLTAFDTQAFF.

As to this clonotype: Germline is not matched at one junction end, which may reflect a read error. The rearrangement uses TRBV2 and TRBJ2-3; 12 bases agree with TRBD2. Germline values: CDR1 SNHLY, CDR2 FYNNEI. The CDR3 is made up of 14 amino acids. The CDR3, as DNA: TGTGCCGGCAGTGGGACTAGCGGGCGAAATACGCGGTATTTT. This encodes CAGSGTSGRNTRYF.

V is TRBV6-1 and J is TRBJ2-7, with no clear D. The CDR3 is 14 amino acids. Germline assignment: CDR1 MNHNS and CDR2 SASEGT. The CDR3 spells CDAKPVRSYHEQYF. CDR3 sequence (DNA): TGTGACGCAAAACCCGTCAGGAGCTACCACGAGCAGTACTTC.

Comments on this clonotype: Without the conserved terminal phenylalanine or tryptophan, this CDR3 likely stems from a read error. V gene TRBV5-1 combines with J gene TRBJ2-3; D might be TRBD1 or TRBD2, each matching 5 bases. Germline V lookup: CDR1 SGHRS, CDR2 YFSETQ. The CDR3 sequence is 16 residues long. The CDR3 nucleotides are TGCGCCAGTAGCTTGGGAGTGGGGGATTGGGGAGATACGCAGTATTTA. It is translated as CASSLGVGDWGDTQYL.

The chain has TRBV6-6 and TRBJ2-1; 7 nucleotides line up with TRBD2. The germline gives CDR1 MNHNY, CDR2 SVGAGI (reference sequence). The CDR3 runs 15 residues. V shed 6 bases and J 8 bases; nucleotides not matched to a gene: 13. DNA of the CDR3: TGTGCCAGCAGCCCAGTTACAAGCGGGATGGATGAGCAGTTCTTC. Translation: CASSPVTSGMDEQFF.

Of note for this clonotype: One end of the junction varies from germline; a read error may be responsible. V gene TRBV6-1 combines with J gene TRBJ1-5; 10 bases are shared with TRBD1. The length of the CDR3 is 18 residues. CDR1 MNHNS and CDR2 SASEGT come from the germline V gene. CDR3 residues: CASSGPGRRTGGDQRQHF. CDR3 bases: TGTGCCAGCAGTGGCCCAGGGAGGCGGACAGGGGGTGATCAGCGCCAGCATTTT.

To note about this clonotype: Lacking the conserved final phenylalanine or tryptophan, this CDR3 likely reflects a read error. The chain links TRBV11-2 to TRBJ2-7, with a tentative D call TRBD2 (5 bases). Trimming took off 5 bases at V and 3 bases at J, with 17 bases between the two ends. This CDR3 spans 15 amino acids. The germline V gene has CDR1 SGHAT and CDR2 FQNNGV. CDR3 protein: CASSQYSGWGYEQYL. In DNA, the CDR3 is TGTGCCAGCAGCCAATATTCGGGATGGGGCTACGAGCAGTACCTC.

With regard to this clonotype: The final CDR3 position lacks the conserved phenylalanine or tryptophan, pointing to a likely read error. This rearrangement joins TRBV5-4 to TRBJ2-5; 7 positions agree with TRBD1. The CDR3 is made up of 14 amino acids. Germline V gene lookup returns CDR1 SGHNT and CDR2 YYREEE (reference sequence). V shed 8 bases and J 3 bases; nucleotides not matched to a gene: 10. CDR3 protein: CASSQQGPEETQYL. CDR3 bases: TGTGCCAGTAGCCAACAGGGGCCGGAAGAGACCCAGTACTTA.